This TCR beta chain is from a study of breast tumors, draining lymph nodes, adjacent tissues. CDR3 length: 14 amino acids. Germline CDR1 SGHVS, CDR2 FQNEAQ. Trimming cost V 6 bases and J 4 bases, with 12 bases left between them. The lymph nodes were axillary draining lymph nodes from breast cancer patients. Notes on the study in general: The data were judged consistent with most tumor T cells coming from lymph node and expanding in tumor. That most tumor T cells come from lymph nodes remained unproven. Compared with lymph nodes, tumors were less diverse; compared with nontumor tissue, more. Tumor and nontumor repertoires were significantly more similar in luminal-like than in basal-like breast cancer.

One entry per CDR3 protein results from TCRdb running MiXCR on the multiplex PCR reads. Among 150,000 to 200,000 distinct CDR3 sequences, over 25% were seen once, and the ten largest hold 4% to 4.5%. For this clonotype: Its cognate antigen is unknown.

This receptor was identified in a female donor with breast cancer. Some clones in this sample may be carry-over from other donors' samples. The gene calls are TRBV7-8 and TRBJ1-4; weak D call: TRBD1 (5 bases). Material: axillary lymph node tissue. The CDR3: CASSLRGFNEKLFF. DNA of the CDR3: TGTGCCAGCAGTTTACGGGGGTTTAATGAAAAACTGTTTTTT.